The clone carrying this T cell receptor beta chain has more than one count but fewer than ten. What it recognizes is unknown. Method: immunoSEQ multiplex PCR; TCRdb's copy keeps in-frame clones and lacks some. The sample holds roughly 45,000 clones; around 63% are singletons and the top ten take about a fifth. Focal radiation plus CTLA-4 blockade with ipilimumab was administered to patients who had chemo-refractory metastatic non-small-cell lung cancer. This entry is derived from a study of radiotherapy plus CTLA-4 blockade in lung cancer. Study overall: Objective responses were documented in roughly 20% of patients, with disease control in 31%.

The study, taken as a whole, reports: Response, reportedly, was best predicted by interferon-beta along with early blood T cell clone dynamics. In blood, tumor-derived TCR clones expanded after radiotherapy plus ipilimumab.

CDR1 is LNHNV, CDR2 YYDKDF, per germline (reference sequence). V gave up 7 bases and J gave up 4 bases, with 14 bases separating them. This CDR3 comprises 14 residues. The TCR originated in a human donor with non-small cell lung cancer who had a partial response to radiotherapy plus ipilimumab. The J gene is TRBJ1-5, the V gene TRBV15, with D unresolved. The sample consisted of peripheral blood, taken from a patient treated with radiotherapy plus ipilimumab. The DNA of the CDR3 is TGTGCCACCACACCAAGCGGGGATAATCAGCCCCAGCATTTT. Protein: CATTPSGDNQPQHF.